The following is a TCR beta chain sequence with its context. The antigen is unknown. This CDR3 has 14 residues. The germline V gene has CDR1 SGHRS and CDR2 YFSETQ. The junction had 8 bases not matched to a gene; V was cut back by 3 bases and J by 5 bases. This sample stems from a study of T-cell reconstitution after alpha-beta-depleted transplantation in children. General study points: Several hundred expanded graft clones reportedly supplied alpha-beta T cells about two months after transplant. Hyperexpanded clones declined; after one year, newly produced T cells mostly supplied diversity. Surviving recipient T cells and thymic progenitors accounted for the high day-60 TCRbeta diversity observed in some patients.

Researchers prepared the TCRbeta library using unique molecular identifiers, the study reports. Via MiXCR, TCRdb re-called the PCR reads, giving one row per CDR3 protein. The sample lists fewer than 1 million distinct CDR3 sequences; around 17% were seen once. The rearrangement links TRBV5-1 to TRBJ2-7; 7 nucleotides line up with TRBD1. Material: PBMCs, mostly from graft donor cells, obtained 360 days after TCRalphabeta/CD19-depleted stem cell transplant. The origin of this receptor is a male patient aged 10 to 17 who had a stem cell transplant for acute lymphoblastic leukemia, so the T cells may come from the graft donor. CDR3 residues: CASSSGTALDEQYF. The CDR3 coding sequence is TGCGCCAGCAGCTCCGGGACAGCCCTGGACGAGCAGTACTTC.